This T cell receptor beta chain was identified during a study of T cells after yellow fever vaccination. Study-level information: Researchers used SMART-Seq v4 Ultra Low Input to prepare fractions that had low cell numbers.

A universal primer site and UMIs were added as TCR cDNA was made by 5'RACE template switching. In TCRdb, the 5' RACE reads were re-called with MiXCR into one record per CDR3 protein. The sample includes 150,000 to 200,000 distinct CDR3 sequences, 6.2% of them seen just once. J lost 3 bases, V lost 6 bases, and 8 bases had no gene match. Germline V gene data show CDR1 as DFQATT and CDR2 as SNEGSKA (reference sequence). This CDR3 has 14 amino acids. There are many counts of this clonotype. Its antigen is as yet unknown. The study's findings and limits: Faster peaking, at day 5 versus 15, marked a secondary response that was weaker.

The source material was CD4+ T cells sorted from PBMCs, sampled on the day of the first yellow fever vaccination. This receptor was taken from a young man who received the YFV17D yellow fever vaccine. The chain carries TRBV20-1 and TRBJ2-7; TRBD2 matches 10 bases. The CDR3 loop reads CSAKASGGLYEQYF. CDR3 sequence (DNA): TGCAGTGCCAAAGCTAGCGGGGGTCTCTACGAGCAGTACTTC.